These 6 T cell receptor beta chains share one sample of origin, sequenced in a study of T cells in Graves' hyperthyroidism and ophthalmopathy. Amplification yielded TCR beta CDR3 regions, with RNA transcripts as the source. Initially, a first-round RT-PCR of the TCR CDR3 employed the HTBI primer set. Each CDR3 protein is one row after TCRdb ran MiXCR on the multiplex PCR reads. Here the sample spans around 690,000 distinct CDR3 sequences, roughly 17% being singletons. Sequenced sample: blood. These TCRs come from a middle-aged man with Graves' hyperthyroidism.

This clonotype was seen at least ten times. J is TRBJ2-7 and V is TRBV7-6; TRBD1 matches at 7 bases. This CDR3 region has 13 residues. The germline gives CDR1 SGHVS, CDR2 FNYEAQ. Unmatched junction bases numbered 7, after V lost 6 bases and J lost 5 bases. The CDR3 sequence is CASSYDRDNEQYF. Here the CDR3 DNA reads TGTGCCAGCAGTTACGACAGGGACAACGAGCAGTACTTC.

This clonotype was recorded many times. This chain links TRBV5-1 with TRBJ2-7; possibly TRBD1 for D (6 bases). CDR1 is SGHRS, CDR2 YFSETQ, per germline. The CDR3 consists of 14 residues. V was cut by 2 bases and J by 5 bases, with 14 bases left in between. Here the CDR3 DNA reads TGCGCCAGCAGCTTTCTACAGGGAAACCACGAGCAGTACTTC. Its translation is CASSFLQGNHEQYF.

About this clonotype itself: Being one base from a much bigger clone, this may be a read error. This chain connects TRBV7-9 to TRBJ2-7; 8 nucleotides match TRBD1. Per germline, CDR1 SEHNR and CDR2 FQNEAQ (reference sequence). The CDR3 extends over 15 amino acids. CDR3: CASSSRPGGSYEHYF. The CDR3 DNA follows: TGTGCCAGCAGCTCAAGGCCAGGGGGCTCCTACGAGCATTACTTC.

This clonotype was counted only a few times. The chain joins TRBV5-1 to TRBJ1-5, with D uncertain. Deletions cut 5 bases from V and 7 bases from J, with 13 bases between. Germline V gene lookup returns CDR1 SGHRS and CDR2 YFSETQ. The CDR3 contains 13 residues. CDR3 residues: CASRGEVRQPQHF. The CDR3 DNA is TGCGCCAGCAGGGGAGAGGTCCGGCAGCCCCAGCATTTT.

The chain employs TRBV4-3 and TRBJ1-2, with unresolved D. Per germline, CDR1 LGHNA and CDR2 YSLEER. V lost 0 bases and J 1 base, leaving 12 bases between the germline ends. The CDR3 runs 16 residues. The CDR3 here is CASSQDPTEGNYGYTF. In DNA form, the CDR3 reads TGCGCCAGCAGCCAAGATCCCACAGAGGGTAACTATGGCTACACCTTC.

V gene TRBV3-1 combines with J gene TRBJ2-1; 13 bases map to TRBD2. V was clipped by 2 bases and J by 5 bases; unmatched bases: 3. Germline CDR1 is LGHDT and CDR2 is YNNKEL (reference sequence). CDR3 length: 16 amino acids. DNA for the CDR3: TGTGCCAGCAGCCAATGGACTAGCGGGAGTGACAATGAGCAGTTCTTC. Protein sequence: CASSQWTSGSDNEQFF.